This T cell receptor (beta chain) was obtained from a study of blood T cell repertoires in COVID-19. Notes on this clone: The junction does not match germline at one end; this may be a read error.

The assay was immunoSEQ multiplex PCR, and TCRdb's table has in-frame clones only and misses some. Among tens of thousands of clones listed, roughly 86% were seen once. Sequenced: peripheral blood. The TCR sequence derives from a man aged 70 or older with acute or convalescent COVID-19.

The CDR3 DNA sequence: TGTGCCAGCAGCGACGGGTCTGATTCAACCCTCCACTTT. Its protein product is CASSDGSDSTLHF. The V gene is TRBV27, the J gene TRBJ1-6; D uncertain. Germline lookup yields CDR1 MNHEY and CDR2 SMNVEV (reference sequence). The length of the CDR3 is 13 residues.